The rows below give T cell receptor beta chains drawn from one sample of a study of T cells in Graves' hyperthyroidism and ophthalmopathy. One entry per CDR3 protein results from TCRdb running MiXCR on the multiplex PCR reads. The sample has 550,000 to 850,000 distinct CDR3 sequences, around 20% seen once. The sequenced sample was blood. Receptor source: a woman aged 45-60 years with Graves' hyperthyroidism that later progressed to Graves' ophthalmopathy. Each CDR3 is given with its conserved first and last residue. The order of the fields is V gene, D gene, J gene, clone size, CDR3 protein, CDR3 DNA. A D gene is named only where the DNA matches it firmly. The size of a clone is reported for some rows only, either as once, few or many, or as a class for expanded clones.

V gene: TRBV7-2; D gene: TRBD2; J gene: TRBJ2-1; clone size: .; CDR3 protein: CASSLGTSGGAGNEQFF; CDR3 DNA: TGTGCCAGCAGCTTAGGGACTAGCGGGGGGGCGGGCAATGAGCAGTTCTTC
V gene: TRBV2; D gene: .; J gene: TRBJ2-6; clone size: many; CDR3 protein: CASSELQGLWGANVLTF; CDR3 DNA: TGTGCCAGCAGTGAATTGCAGGGGCTATGGGGGGCCAACGTCCTGACTTTC
V gene: TRBV12-3/TRBV12-4; D gene: .; J gene: TRBJ1-5; clone size: few; CDR3 protein: CASSLVGTPNQPQHF; CDR3 DNA: TGTGCCAGCAGTTTAGTCGGGACCCCCAATCAGCCCCAGCATTTT
V gene: TRBV29-1; D gene: .; J gene: TRBJ1-4; clone size: .; CDR3 protein: CSVETGNEKLFF; CDR3 DNA: TGCAGCGTTGAAACAGGAAATGAAAAACTGTTTTTT
V gene: TRBV7-9; D gene: TRBD2; J gene: TRBJ2-5; clone size: .; CDR3 protein: CASSNLRAGGQETQYF; CDR3 DNA: TGTGCCAGCAGCAATCTTCGCGCGGGGGGGCAAGAGACCCAGTACTTC
V gene: TRBV27; D gene: .; J gene: TRBJ1-2; clone size: many; CDR3 protein: CASSFEGRKGYTF; CDR3 DNA: TGTGCCAGCAGTTTTGAGGGGCGAAAAGGCTACACCTTC
V gene: TRBV5-1; D gene: TRBD2; J gene: TRBJ2-1; clone size: few; CDR3 protein: CASSLVIGGASSYNEQFF; CDR3 DNA: TGCGCCAGCAGCTTGGTGATCGGGGGGGCAAGCTCCTACAATGAGCAGTTCTTC
V gene: TRBV20-1; D gene: TRBD2; J gene: TRBJ2-5; clone size: few; CDR3 protein: CSARGGSETQYF; CDR3 DNA: TGCAGTGCTAGGGGGGGGTCAGAGACCCAGTACTTC
V gene: TRBV12-3/TRBV12-4; D gene: .; J gene: TRBJ1-4; clone size: many; CDR3 protein: CASSFRAGNNEKLFF; CDR3 DNA: TGTGCCAGCAGTTTTCGGGCAGGGAACAATGAAAAACTGTTTTTT
V gene: TRBV7-3; D gene: .; J gene: TRBJ2-1; clone size: .; CDR3 protein: CASSLTTGTTNEQFF; CDR3 DNA: TGTGCCAGCAGCTTAACAACAGGAACAACCAATGAGCAGTTCTTC
V gene: TRBV11-2; D gene: .; J gene: TRBJ1-2; clone size: .; CDR3 protein: CASSEIDSHGYTF; CDR3 DNA: TGTGCCAGCAGCGAAATCGACTCCCATGGCTACACCTTC
V gene: TRBV10-3; D gene: TRBD1; J gene: TRBJ1-4; clone size: few; CDR3 protein: CAISVGTGGSTNEKLFF; CDR3 DNA: TGTGCCATCAGTGTGGGGACAGGGGGCTCGACTAATGAAAAACTGTTTTTT
V gene: TRBV2; D gene: TRBD1; J gene: TRBJ1-2; clone size: .; CDR3 protein: CASSEARGLGYTF; CDR3 DNA: TGTGCCAGCAGTGAAGCGAGGGGGCTTGGCTACACCTTC
V gene: TRBV7-3; D gene: .; J gene: TRBJ2-3; clone size: many; CDR3 protein: CASSLMAVSTDTQYF; CDR3 DNA: TGTGCCAGCAGCTTAATGGCAGTTAGCACAGATACGCAGTATTTT
V gene: TRBV12-3/TRBV12-4; D gene: .; J gene: TRBJ2-3; clone size: few; CDR3 protein: CASGLGRGIDTQYF; CDR3 DNA: TGTGCCAGCGGGCTGGGTCGGGGGATAGATACGCAGTATTTT
V gene: TRBV7-9; D gene: .; J gene: TRBJ2-5; clone size: once; CDR3 protein: CASSSGVREETQYF; CDR3 DNA: TGTGCCAGCAGCTCCGGGGTACGGGAAGAGACCCAGTACTTC
V gene: TRBV12-3/TRBV12-4; D gene: .; J gene: TRBJ1-5; clone size: many; CDR3 protein: CASSLARQQPQHF; CDR3 DNA: TGTGCCAGCAGTTTAGCGCGGCAGCAGCCCCAGCATTTT
V gene: TRBV4-2; D gene: TRBD2; J gene: TRBJ2-1; clone size: few; CDR3 protein: CASSHPTNRDYFYNEQFF; CDR3 DNA: TGTGCCAGCAGCCATCCTACTAACCGGGACTACTTCTACAATGAGCAGTTCTTC
V gene: TRBV12-3/TRBV12-4; D gene: TRBD2; J gene: TRBJ2-3; clone size: .; CDR3 protein: CASSNPPTSGGSPLLPDTQYF; CDR3 DNA: TGTGCCAGCAGCAACCCCCCAACTAGCGGGGGCTCCCCATTACTCCCAGATACGCAGTATTTT
V gene: TRBV20-1; D gene: .; J gene: TRBJ2-7; clone size: many; CDR3 protein: CSAPRDTYEQYF; CDR3 DNA: TGCAGTGCCCCTCGGGATACTTACGAGCAGTACTTC
V gene: TRBV7-2; D gene: TRBD2; J gene: TRBJ2-1; clone size: many; CDR3 protein: CASSPRWEGGHREQFF; CDR3 DNA: TGTGCCAGCAGCCCCCGTTGGGAGGGAGGGCATCGTGAGCAGTTCTTC
V gene: TRBV7-9; D gene: TRBD2; J gene: TRBJ2-5; clone size: many; CDR3 protein: CASSASLGRGRETQYF; CDR3 DNA: TGTGCCAGCAGCGCCTCCCTGGGGAGGGGTCGCGAGACCCAGTACTTC
V gene: TRBV18; D gene: .; J gene: TRBJ2-5; clone size: many; CDR3 protein: CASSPRVNQETQYF; CDR3 DNA: TGTGCCAGCTCACCACGGGTCAACCAAGAGACCCAGTACTTC
V gene: TRBV29-1; D gene: TRBD1; J gene: TRBJ1-2; clone size: .; CDR3 protein: CSANRQGGRGNYGYTF; CDR3 DNA: TGCAGCGCCAACCGACAGGGAGGAAGGGGGAACTATGGCTACACCTTC